This TCR beta chain stems from a study of T cells of healthy individuals. This clonotype was detected ten times or more. Via MiXCR, TCRdb re-called the 5' RACE reads, giving one row per CDR3 protein. The repertoire holds roughly 87,000 distinct CDR3 sequences, with 15% to 20% as singletons. Between the trimmed V and J ends, which lost 3 bases and 3 bases, there was a span of 18 bases. The CDR3 length is 17 residues. The source of this sequence is a human donor in good health. The chain links TRBV12-3 or TRBV12-4 to TRBJ1-5; the D is unclear. The CDR3 sequence: CASSFGRGGNSNQPQHF. CDR3 DNA: TGTGCCAGCAGTTTCGGTCGTGGAGGGAATTCCAATCAGCCCCAGCATTTT.